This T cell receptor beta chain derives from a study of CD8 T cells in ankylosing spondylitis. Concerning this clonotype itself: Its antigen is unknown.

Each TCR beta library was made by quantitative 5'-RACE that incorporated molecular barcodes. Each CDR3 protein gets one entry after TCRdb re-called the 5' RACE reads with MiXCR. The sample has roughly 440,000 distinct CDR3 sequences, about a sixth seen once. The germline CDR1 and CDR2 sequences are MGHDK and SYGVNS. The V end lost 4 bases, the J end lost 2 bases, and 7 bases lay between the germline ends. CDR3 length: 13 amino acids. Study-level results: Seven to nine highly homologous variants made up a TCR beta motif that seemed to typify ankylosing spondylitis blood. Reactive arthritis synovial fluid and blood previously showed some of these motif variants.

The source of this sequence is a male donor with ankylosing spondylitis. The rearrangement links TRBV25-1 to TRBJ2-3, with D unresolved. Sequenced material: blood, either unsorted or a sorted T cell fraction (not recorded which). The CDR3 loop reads CASSAGSTDTQYF. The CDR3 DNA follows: TGTGCCAGCAGTGCCGGATCCACAGATACGCAGTATTTT.